One sample yielded the 11 T cell receptor beta chains listed below, sequenced in a study of blood T cell repertoires in COVID-19. Generated by immunoSEQ multiplex PCR, the TCRdb table keeps only in-frame clones and is missing some. The table lists approximately 150,000 clones, more than 75% of them singletons. Sequencing was done on a sample of peripheral blood. Every receptor here comes from a man younger than 35 with COVID-19, enrolled during active disease.

The V call is TRBV28, the J call TRBJ2-5, with D tentatively TRBD1 (6 bases). Trimming stripped 6 bases from V and 1 base from J, with 15 bases between. The germline CDR1 and CDR2 sequences are MDHEN and SYDVKM. The CDR3 sequence is 15 residues long. CDR3 DNA sequence: TGTGCCAGCAGGACCCTACAGGGCCCCCAAGAGACCCAGTACTTC. Amino acid sequence: CASRTLQGPQETQYF.

The V call is TRBV6-5, the J call TRBJ1-1; TRBD1 matches 9 bases. The germline V gene has CDR1 MNHEY and CDR2 SVGAGI. This CDR3 contains 15 residues. V trimming: 2 bases; J trimming: 4 bases; junction bases outside the gene matches: 5. The DNA for the CDR3 is TGTGCCAGCAGTTACGGTACAGGGGGCGGCACTGAAGCTTTCTTT. It translates to CASSYGTGGGTEAFF.

V and J are TRBV11-2 and TRBJ2-1; the match to TRBD1 covers 8 bases. V lost 5 bases and J lost 8; bases outside the gene matches: 2. Germline assignment: CDR1 SGHAT and CDR2 FQNNGV. This CDR3 spans 12 amino acids. In DNA, the CDR3 is TGTGCCAGCAGCCCGGACAGGGATGAGCAGTTCTTC. It translates to CASSPDRDEQFF.

The genes are TRBV6-5 and TRBJ2-7, with a tentative D call TRBD1 (5 bases). Looked up from germline, CDR1 is MNHEY and CDR2 is SVGAGI. Trimming removed 2 bases at V and 4 bases at J, with 12 bases between. CDR3 length: 14 amino acids. The CDR3 nucleotides are TGTGCCAGCAGTTACCAGGGTATCCGGTACGAGCAGTACTTC. This translates into CASSYQGIRYEQYF.

This chain uses TRBV19 with TRBJ1-2; D is unresolved. Trimming took 3 bases from V and 0 from J, leaving 5 bases between them. The CDR3 is made up of 13 amino acids. Germline CDR1 reads LNHDA; CDR2 reads SQIVND (reference sequence). The CDR3 DNA follows: TGTGCCAGTAGTATCATAGCTAACTATGGCTACACCTTC. Protein: CASSIIANYGYTF.

This chain links TRBV6-4 with TRBJ1-1; maybe TRBD1 (6 bases). Trimming took off 3 bases at V and 1 base at J, with 12 bases between the two ends. The CDR3 extends over 15 amino acids. Germline CDR1 reads MRHNA; CDR2 reads SNTAGT. CDR3 sequence (DNA): TGTGCCAGCAGTGAACAGCCAGGGGCGAACACTGAAGCTTTCTTT. It encodes CASSEQPGANTEAFF.

The chain employs TRBV19 and TRBJ1-5; D may be TRBD1 (6 bases). Germline loops: CDR1 LNHDA, CDR2 SQIVND (reference sequence). This CDR3 is 14 amino acids long. V lost 9 bases, J lost 4 bases, and 16 bases lay in between. The CDR3 DNA reads TGTGCCAGCCGACCGGGACACTCAAATCAGCCCCAGCATTTT. It yields the protein CASRPGHSNQPQHF.

V and J are TRBV28 and TRBJ1-2, with a tentative D call TRBD1 (6 bases). V gave up 4 bases and J gave up 4 bases, with 19 bases separating them. The CDR3 runs 16 residues. CDR1 MDHEN and CDR2 SYDVKM come from the germline V gene. The CDR3 nucleotides read TGTGCCAGCAGTTACACCCCGGGAGGGGGGTCCTATGGCTACACCTTC. It encodes CASSYTPGGGSYGYTF.

V usage is TRBV16 and J usage is TRBJ2-1, with D unclear. The length of the CDR3 is 15 residues. Germline V lookup: CDR1 KGHSY, CDR2 FQNENV. Between the trimmed V and J ends, which lost 3 bases and 1 base, there was a span of 10 bases. The CDR3 loop reads CASSHSRSSYNEQFF. The CDR3 coding sequence is TGTGCCAGCAGCCATAGCCGCTCGTCCTACAATGAGCAGTTCTTC.

V is TRBV7-2 and J is TRBJ1-6; tentative D call: TRBD1 (6 bases). The CDR3 loop spans 16 amino acids. The germline V gene encodes CDR1 SGHTA and CDR2 FQGNSA. V was cut by 5 bases and J by 7 bases, with 18 bases left in between. The CDR3 coding sequence is TGTGCCAGCAGCCCCCGGCGGGGGGCGGGGAATTCACCCCTCCACTTT. It yields the protein CASSPRRGAGNSPLHF.

This clone has more than one count but fewer than ten. A junction boundary mismatches the germline segment, possibly from a read error. This chain connects TRBV5-1 to TRBJ1-4; 9 nucleotides agree with TRBD1. Germline V gives CDR1 SGHRS, CDR2 YFSETQ. This CDR3 region has 16 residues. The CDR3 loop is CASSWGQGVDNEKLLF. CDR3 sequence (DNA): TGCGCCAGCAGCTGGGGACAGGGAGTGGATAATGAAAAACTGCTTTTT.